The present entry profiles one TCR beta chain with its context. TCRdb's table, derived via immunoSEQ multiplex PCR, lists solely in-frame clones and lacks some. Here the sample spans about 130,000 clones, roughly 87% being singletons. The CDR3 has 13 residues. The germline V and J ends were trimmed by 4 bases and 2 bases, with 6 bases remaining between them. CDR1 KGHSH and CDR2 LQKENI come from the germline V gene. This sample was included in a study of control samples from healthy donors and cancer patients. The chain uses TRBV18 and TRBJ1-5; D call uncertain. The receptor's source is a man aged 18-30 years in good health. The sequencing input was blood. CDR3 protein: CASSLQGNQPQHF. The CDR3 nucleotides are TGTGCCAGCTCACTCCAGGGCAATCAGCCCCAGCATTTT.